A selection of T cell receptor beta chains follows, all from one sample in a study of T cells in localized non-small cell lung cancer. Only in-frame clones appear in the TCRdb table, and some are missing; sequencing was by immunoSEQ multiplex PCR. This table holds under 20,000 clones, roughly four fifths found once. The material was peripheral blood, obtained before any cancer treatment. These TCRs come from a female donor of 60 years or more with stage I lung adenocarcinoma. Each CDR3 is given with its conserved first and last residue. A D gene is named only where the DNA matches it firmly. Expanded clones get a size class; other rows say once, few or many, or leave the size out.

j_gene,v_gene,abundance,d_gene,CDR3aa,CDR3nt
TRBJ1-2,TRBV27,once,-,CASSTRGAGYTF,TGTGCCAGCAGTACCCGGGGGGCTGGCTACACCTTC
TRBJ1-2,TRBV5-1,once,-,CASSLTQGSNYGYTF,TGCGCCAGCAGCTTGACCCAGGGGTCTAACTATGGCTACACCTTC
TRBJ2-5,TRBV18,-,TRBD1,CASSNRDRVFQETQYF,TGTGCCAGCTCAAACCGGGACAGGGTTTTCCAAGAGACCCAGTACTTC
TRBJ2-7,TRBV7-2,once,-,CASSFADTGRQYF,TGTGCCAGCAGCTTTGCGGACACAGGGAGGCAGTACTTC
TRBJ2-5,TRBV7-8,-,TRBD2,CASSTMWGGQETQYF,TGTGCCAGCAGTACTATGTGGGGGGGTCAAGAGACCCAGTACTTC
TRBJ2-1,TRBV27,-,TRBD2,CASRSLLAGDSYNEQFF,TGTGCCAGCAGATCCTTACTAGCGGGGGATTCCTACAATGAGCAGTTCTTC
TRBJ1-1,TRBV19,-,-,CASSMWREAFF,TGTGCCAGTAGTATGTGGCGGGAAGCTTTCTTT
TRBJ2-7,TRBV19,-,TRBD2,CASSKLAGGADEQYF,TGTGCCAGTAGTAAACTAGCGGGGGGGGCCGACGAGCAGTACTTC
TRBJ2-5,TRBV20-1,-,-,CSATGYETQYF,TGCAGTGCTACAGGGTACGAGACCCAGTACTTC
TRBJ1-1,TRBV5-1,-,-,CASSLSSPSAEAFF,TGCGCCAGCAGTTTGAGTTCTCCATCGGCTGAAGCTTTCTTT
TRBJ2-7,TRBV25-1,once,-,CASSDRIVQYF,TGTGCCAGCAGTGACAGGATCGTGCAGTACTTC
TRBJ1-3,TRBV6-4,-,-,CASSGGVLNTIYF,TGTGCCAGCAGCGGGGGGGTGCTGAACACCATATATTTT
TRBJ2-3,TRBV5-1,once,-,CASSLASGIPDTQYF,TGCGCCAGCAGCTTGGCCTCAGGGATCCCAGATACGCAGTATTTT